Detailed here is one T cell receptor (beta chain). The antigen remains unidentified. The data were taken from a study of shared clonotypes between healthy human individuals. Study findings and constraints: Unshared clonotypes carried lower generation probabilities than those common to all four donors.

The assay ran at deep level. TCRdb's table, derived via immunoSEQ multiplex PCR, lists solely in-frame clones and lacks some. The table records 2 million or so clones, approximately 95% of them present only once. Naive CD8 cells comprised CD45RO-negative, CCR7-positively selected cells, excluding terminally differentiated effector memory CD45RA+ cells. The sequence came from a man younger than 35 in good health. What was sequenced was naive CD8+ T cells sorted from blood.

The CDR3 loop is CAWGGNRYEQYF. In DNA form, the CDR3 reads TGTGCCTGGGGGGGGAACAGGTACGAGCAGTACTTC. V gene TRBV30 combines with J gene TRBJ2-7; tentatively, D is TRBD2 (6 bases). Trimming shortened V by 5 bases and J by 4 bases, and 12 bases separated the two germline ends. The germline V gene encodes CDR1 GTSNPN and CDR2 SVGIG (reference sequence). This CDR3 has 12 amino acids.